This T cell receptor beta chain was captured by sequencing in a study of T cell repertoires in cytomegalovirus infection. Looking at the study overall: Public signatures in TCR beta pointed to CMV infection and matching HLA type. Findings and caveats of the study: Dominating the ex vivo response were HLA-C-restricted CMV-specific TCR beta clonotypes. People with CMV and the relevant HLA were identified by cumulative public TCR beta family frequency.

Each CDR3 protein gets one entry after TCRdb re-called the reads with MiXCR. The sample includes roughly 500,000 distinct CDR3 sequences, approximately 15% of them seen just once. About this clonotype: The antigen is unknown. At one end, the junction sequence differs from germline, possibly due to a read error.

This CDR3 contains 12 residues. The germline CDR1 and CDR2 sequences are LGHDT and YNNKEL (reference sequence). The chain links TRBV3-1 to TRBJ2-5, with 7 nucleotides matching TRBD2. Sequencing was done on a sample of CD8+ T cells from PBMCs. The TCR originated in a human donor in good health (CMV status not recorded). Some clones in this sample may be carry-over from other donors' samples. This CDR3 is CASSQDGAGVFF. The CDR3 bases are TGTGCCAGCAGCCAAGACGGGGCGGGGGTTTTCTTC.